This TCR beta chain was sequenced during a study of esophageal squamous cell carcinoma under preoperative chemotherapy. Findings and limits, study-wide: Peripheral T cells migrating into the tumor appeared to partly supply post-treatment tumor-infiltrating lymphocytes. Peripheral T cells showed a significant TCR diversity increase after chemotherapy, unlike tumor-infiltrating lymphocytes.

TCRdb re-called the PCR reads with MiXCR, one entry per CDR3 protein. Of approximately 20,000 distinct CDR3 sequences listed, around 42% are singletons. With respect to this clonotype: Its antigen remains unknown.

The CDR3 consists of 13 residues. CDR1 is MGHRA and CDR2 is YSYEKL in the germline V gene. Time point of the sample: after preoperative PTX-NDP chemotherapy. Preoperative chemotherapy with paclitaxel-nedaplatin was given to patients before surgery. This receptor was taken from a human donor with esophageal squamous cell carcinoma. The donor label of this sample is uncertain. The chain has TRBV4-1 and TRBJ2-1; 10 bases line up with TRBD2. The J call may not be correct, given that the DNA end is closer to TRBJ2-7. This specimen was taken from a patient given preoperative chemotherapy. The CDR3 DNA reads TGCGCCAGCAGCCGGACTAGCGGTTACGAGCAGTACTTC. Its translation is CASSRTSGYEQYF.